The 30 T cell receptor beta chains below were found in one sample sequenced in a study of CD8 T cells in ankylosing spondylitis (dated by TCRdb to 2015 to 2018). The library was built by means of 5' RACE. Sequencing used an Illumina HiSeq 2500. TCRdb ran its own pipeline on the public reads, namely fastp trimming at Q25 and MiXCR clone calling, and kept in-frame beta chains. Under each unique CDR3 protein, matching rows form one entry showing the most common genes and DNA. This sample gives 250,000 to 350,000 distinct CDR3 sequences in total; less than 25% of them show up just once. Around 3.2% of the sample is taken by the ten largest. Source material: blood, either unsorted or a sorted T cell fraction (not recorded which). The receptor source for this set is a female donor with ankylosing spondylitis or in good health (not recorded which).

This clonotype was counted only a few times. The chain links TRBV3-1 to TRBJ2-1; TRBD2 aligns across 7 bases. The ends lost 0 bases at V and 3 bases at J; junction bases unmatched: 8. CDR3 length: 17 residues. In germline, CDR1 is LGHDT, CDR2 YNNKEL (reference sequence). The DNA for the CDR3 is TGTGCCAGCAGCCAAGATCCTCCCAGCGGGGTCTACAATGAGCAGTTCTTC. Amino acids: CASSQDPPSGVYNEQFF.

The chain uses TRBV9 and TRBJ2-7, with 10 nucleotides matching TRBD2. This CDR3 comprises 15 residues. V shed 3 bases, J shed 5 bases, and the junction held 8 bases outside the gene matches. Per germline, CDR1 SGDLS and CDR2 YYNGEE. The chain's CDR3 is CASSAPGTSVDEQYF. The CDR3 DNA sequence: TGTGCCAGCAGCGCCCCCGGGACTAGCGTGGACGAGCAGTACTTC. Drawing the rest from reference TRBV9 and TRBJ2-7, the complete variable domain is DSGVTQTPKHLITATGQRVTLRCSPRSGDLSVYWYQQSLDQGLQFLIQYYNGEERAKGNILERFSAQQFPDLHSELNLSSLELGDSALYFCASSAPGTSVDEQYFGPGTRLTVT.

The genes are TRBV6-1 and TRBJ2-3; TRBD2 might be the D (6 bases). CDR3 length: 12 residues. Germline CDR1 is MNHNS and CDR2 is SASEGT. V was trimmed by 3 bases and J by 7 bases, leaving 8 bases between them. For the CDR3, the DNA is TGTGCCAGCAGTGAGGGAGGACATACGCAGTATTTT. It translates to CASSEGGHTQYF.

V gene TRBV15 combines with J gene TRBJ2-1, with D tentatively TRBD2 (6 bases). The V gene's germline CDR1 is LNHNV and CDR2 YYDKDF (reference sequence). Trimming pared 2 bases from V and 1 base from J, leaving 12 bases between. There are 16 residues in the CDR3. CDR3 sequence reads: CATSRTSGSSYNEQFF. CDR3 nucleotide sequence: TGTGCCACCAGCAGAACAAGCGGGTCTTCCTACAATGAGCAGTTCTTC.

This sequence joins TRBV5-1 and TRBJ2-2; possibly TRBD1 or TRBD2 for D (6 bases each). The CDR3 consists of 15 residues. Germline assignment: CDR1 SGHRS and CDR2 YFSETQ. Trimming took off 0 bases at V and 4 bases at J, with 10 bases between the two ends. In nucleotides, the CDR3 is TGCGCCAGCAGCTTGGTGGGGGGCGTCACCGGGGAGCTGTTTTTT. Translating gives CASSLVGGVTGELFF.

This clonotype has only a few counts. This chain uses TRBV20-1 with TRBJ2-2, with D maybe TRBD1 (6 bases). The CDR3 sequence is 14 residues long. CDR1 and CDR2 (germline): DFQATT, SNEGSKA (reference sequence). V was cut by 5 bases and J by 1 base, with 11 bases left in between. In DNA, the CDR3 is TGCAGTGCTCGGGACAACGAGAACACCGGGGAGCTGTTTTTT. It specifies CSARDNENTGELFF.

At least ten counts were recorded for this clonotype. V usage is TRBV10-3 and J usage is TRBJ2-3; D call uncertain. Germline V gene sequence: CDR1 ENHRY, CDR2 SYGVKD. The CDR3 has 15 amino acids. Trimming took off 2 bases at V and 1 base at J, with 10 bases between the two ends. The CDR3 DNA reads TGTGCCATCAGTGAGCCGCAGGTTCGCACAGATACGCAGTATTTT. Its protein is CAISEPQVRTDTQYF.

This clonotype was seen only a few times. The chain recombines TRBV20-1 with TRBJ2-1; the match to TRBD1 covers 7 bases. The CDR3 spans 14 residues. Unmatched junction bases numbered 10, after V lost 6 bases and J lost 5 bases. CDR1 is DFQATT, CDR2 SNEGSKA, per germline (reference sequence). The CDR3 DNA reads as TGCAGTGCGAGGGGTATTACAGGGGACAATGAGCAGTTCTTC. Protein product: CSARGITGDNEQFF.

A few counts support this clonotype. This CDR3 reads CASSPAPAGGRNEQFF. CDR3 in DNA: TGTGCCAGCAGCCCGGCCCCAGCGGGAGGTCGAAATGAGCAGTTCTTC. This chain links TRBV4-2 with TRBJ2-1; 9 bases are shared with TRBD2. The V and J ends lost 4 bases and 7 bases, in that order; junction bases with no gene match: 11. The CDR3 is made up of 16 amino acids. The germline V gene encodes CDR1 LGHNA and CDR2 YNFKEQ.

This clonotype was seen a handful of times. The CDR3 sequence: CASSQGTGSSNQPQHF. CDR3 in DNA: TGCGCCAGCAGCCAGGGTACAGGGAGTTCCAATCAGCCCCAGCATTTT. The chain employs TRBV4-1 and TRBJ1-5, with D perhaps matching TRBD1 (6 bases). The CDR3 has 16 residues. Trimming stripped 3 bases from V and 3 bases from J, with 15 bases between. CDR1 is MGHRA, CDR2 YSYEKL, per germline.

This clonotype appeared a few times. The chain recombines TRBV6-5 with TRBJ2-3; tentatively, D is TRBD2 (6 bases). The germline V and J ends were trimmed by 5 bases and 10 bases, with 13 bases remaining between them. The CDR3 is made up of 12 amino acids. CDR1 is MNHEY, CDR2 SVGAGI, per germline. CDR3: CASSGTGVSQYF. CDR3 in DNA: TGTGCCAGCAGTGGGACGGGGGTCTCGCAGTATTTT.

The chain couples TRBV4-3 to TRBJ2-7, with 8 bases fitting TRBD1. V was pared by 0 bases and J by 4 bases, with 8 bases of the junction left unmatched. This CDR3 comprises 16 residues. Germline assignment: CDR1 LGHNA and CDR2 YSLEER. CDR3 nucleotides: TGCGCCAGCAGCCAAGACCAAAGGTACAGGGGGTACGAGCAGTACTTC. This codes for CASSQDQRYRGYEQYF.

This clonotype was counted a few times. This chain's CDR3 is CASTRGLSYNSPLHF. The CDR3 coding sequence is TGTGCCAGCACCCGGGGGCTCTCCTATAATTCACCCCTCCACTTT. V and J are TRBV6-1 and TRBJ1-6, with D possibly matching TRBD1 (6 bases). Germline CDR1 is MNHNS and CDR2 is SASEGT. V was shortened by 7 bases and J by 0 bases, with 10 bases between the two germline ends. This CDR3 contains 15 residues.

This clonotype has at least ten counts. This sequence joins TRBV29-1 and TRBJ2-1, with D possibly matching TRBD1 (5 bases). The V gene lost 4 bases and the J gene lost 3 bases, with 13 bases spanning the gap. The CDR3 length is 14 residues. In germline, CDR1 is SQVTM, CDR2 ANQGSEA. CDR3 residues: CSVVTDWVYNEQFF. The CDR3 bases are TGCAGCGTTGTGACAGATTGGGTCTACAATGAGCAGTTCTTC.

The chain couples TRBV20-1 to TRBJ1-2; TRBD1 agrees at 7 bases. The CDR3 length is 13 residues. Trimming removed 0 bases from V and 6 bases from J; junction bases left unmatched: 4. Germline V gene sequence: CDR1 DFQATT, CDR2 SNEGSKA (reference sequence). The CDR3 spells CSARESGGDGYTF. The DNA of the CDR3 is TGCAGTGCTAGAGAGTCAGGGGGGGATGGCTACACCTTC.

At least ten counts were recorded for this clonotype. The chain has TRBV29-1 and TRBJ2-7, with TRBD1 matching over 9 bases. The CDR3 is 14 amino acids. V shed 7 bases, J shed 3 bases, and the junction held 10 bases outside the gene matches. Germline values: CDR1 SQVTM, CDR2 ANQGSEA. DNA of the CDR3: TGCAGCGCGGGACGGGGACAGGGCTACTACGAGCAGTACTTC. Encoded protein: CSAGRGQGYYEQYF.

This clonotype was detected only a few times. CDR3 residues: CSCPGQGVNEQFF. The CDR3 DNA reads TGCAGCTGCCCGGGACAGGGTGTGAATGAGCAGTTCTTC. The J gene is TRBJ2-1, the V gene TRBV29-1, with 9 bases lining up with TRBD1. The CDR3 runs 13 residues. Germline assignment: CDR1 SQVTM and CDR2 ANQGSEA. Trimming cost V 8 bases and J 7 bases; bases outside gene matches: 9.

The chain couples TRBV30 to TRBJ2-1; 11 bases are a match to TRBD2. After removal of 1 base from V and 8 bases from J, the junction contained 13 bases not matched to a gene. Germline loops: CDR1 GTSNPN, CDR2 SVGIG (reference sequence). The CDR3 spans 17 residues. CDR3 nucleotide sequence: TGTGCCTGGAGTGAGGGGACTAGCGGTGTCCACATGGATGAGCAGTTCTTC. Its protein is CAWSEGTSGVHMDEQFF. The full variable domain, rest sourced from reference TRBV30 and TRBJ2-1, is SQTIHQWPATLVQPVGSPLSLECTVEGTSNPNLYWYRQAAGRGLQLLFYSVGIGQISSEVPQNLSASRPQDRQFILSSKKLLLSDSGFYLCAWSEGTSGVHMDEQFFGPGTRLTVL.

The genes are TRBV9 and TRBJ1-3; a possible D gene is TRBD1 (5 bases). Trimming took off 3 bases at V and 0 bases at J, with 7 bases between the two ends. CDR3 length: 14 residues. Germline CDR1 and CDR2: SGDLS and YYNGEE. The DNA for the CDR3 is TGTGCCAGCAGCGGACAGAGCTCTGGAAACACCATATATTTT. This encodes CASSGQSSGNTIYF.

The chain employs TRBV13 and TRBJ2-1; D ambiguous. CDR1 is PRHDT and CDR2 is FYEKMQ in the germline V gene (reference sequence). This CDR3 has 12 amino acids. Trimming pared 6 bases from V and 5 bases from J, leaving 8 bases between. The CDR3 DNA reads as TGTGCCAGCAGTTACAGAAACAATGAGCAGTTCTTC. This sequence encodes CASSYRNNEQFF.

This chain joins TRBV7-9 and TRBJ2-5; 7 positions match TRBD1. Germline values: CDR1 SEHNR, CDR2 FQNEAQ (reference sequence). This CDR3 has 15 residues. V was pared by 5 bases and J by 5 bases, with 11 bases of the junction left unmatched. The chain's CDR3 is CASSHSQGLGETQYF. For the CDR3, the DNA is TGTGCCAGCAGCCACTCACAGGGGCTGGGGGAGACCCAGTACTTC.

V usage is TRBV7-2 and J usage is TRBJ2-7, with D possibly TRBD2 on 5 matching bases. CDR3 length: 14 residues. V lost 0 bases to trimming and J lost 7 bases, with 13 bases between them. Germline lookup yields CDR1 SGHTA and CDR2 FQGNSA. The CDR3 coding sequence is TGTGCCAGCAGCTTAGCGTGGGGAGCCTTTGAGCAGTACTTC. This gives the protein CASSLAWGAFEQYF. The full variable domain, rest sourced from reference TRBV7-2 and TRBJ2-7, is GAGVSQSPSNKVTEKGKDVELRCDPISGHTALYWYRQSLGQGLEFLIYFQGNSAPDKSGLPSDRFSAERTGGSVSTLTIQRTQQEDSAVYLCASSLAWGAFEQYFGPGTRLTVT.

The gene calls are TRBV6-5 and TRBJ1-1; 7 positions match TRBD1. CDR1 and CDR2 from the germline V gene are MNHEY and SVGAGI. Trimming removed 2 bases from V and 7 bases from J; junction bases left unmatched: 7. This CDR3 is built from 14 residues. CDR3 amino acids: CASSYRRQGDEAFF. The CDR3 DNA reads as TGTGCCAGCAGTTACAGGCGACAGGGAGATGAAGCTTTCTTT.

There are a few counts of this clonotype. This chain connects TRBV5-5 to TRBJ2-1; TRBD1 aligns across 9 bases. V gave up 5 bases and J gave up 6 bases; unmatched junction bases: 6. The CDR3 spans 14 residues. Germline V gives CDR1 SGHKS, CDR2 YYEKEE (reference sequence). CDR3 loop: CASSRTGASNEQFF. The CDR3 DNA follows: TGTGCCAGCAGTCGGACAGGGGCCAGCAATGAGCAGTTCTTC.

The V and J genes are TRBV19 and TRBJ2-7; 9 bases map to TRBD1. CDR3 size: 16 residues. Trimming took 7 bases from V and 2 from J; bases not matched to a gene: 12. Per the germline V gene, CDR1 is LNHDA and CDR2 is SQIVND (reference sequence). The CDR3 coding sequence is TGTGCCAGTACCCCGGGACAGGGAATATCAGCCTACGAGCAGTACTTC. It is translated as CASTPGQGISAYEQYF. The full variable domain, rest sourced from reference TRBV19 and TRBJ2-7, is DGGITQSPKYLFRKEGQNVTLSCEQNLNHDAMYWYRQDPGQGLRLIYYSQIVNDFQKGDIAEGYSVSREKKESFPLTVTSAQKNPTAFYLCASTPGQGISAYEQYFGPGTRLTVT.

This clonotype was recorded many times. The chain carries TRBV6-2 or TRBV6-3 and TRBJ2-7; D is undetermined. V was clipped by 4 bases and J by 4 bases, with 5 bases between them. CDR1 MNHEY and CDR2 SVGEGT come from the germline V gene. This CDR3 spans 11 amino acids. The CDR3 nucleotides read TGTGCCAGCAGTTCCATATACGAGCAGTACTTC. It is translated as CASSSIYEQYF.

This clonotype was counted between two and nine times. V usage is TRBV4-2 and J usage is TRBJ2-3; no definite D call. In germline, CDR1 is LGHNA, CDR2 YNFKEQ. The CDR3 extends over 14 amino acids. V lost 1 base and J 4 bases, leaving 9 bases between the germline ends. DNA of the CDR3: TGTGCCAGCAGCCAAGGAGAACTTGCAGATACGCAGTATTTT. Translated: CASSQGELADTQYF.

V and J are TRBV29-1 and TRBJ1-1, with TRBD1 matching 8 bases. The CDR3 covers 14 residues. The V and J ends lost 0 bases and 5 bases, in that order; junction bases with no gene match: 5. CDR1 and CDR2 (germline): SQVTM, ANQGSEA. CDR3 nucleotides: TGCAGCGTTGAAGATAGCACAGGGGGGACTGAAGCTTTCTTT. As protein: CSVEDSTGGTEAFF. Filled out from reference TRBV29-1 and TRBJ1-1, the complete variable domain reads SAVISQKPSRDICQRGTSLTIQCQVDSQVTMMFWYRQQPGQSLTLIATANQGSEATYESGFVIDKFPISRPNLTFSTLTVSNMSPEDSSIYLCSVEDSTGGTEAFFGQGTRLTVV.

This clonotype has only a few counts. V is TRBV7-2 and J is TRBJ2-3; D is undetermined. This CDR3 is 14 amino acids long. V lost 1 base, J lost 0 bases, and 5 bases lay in between. Germline V lookup: CDR1 SGHTA, CDR2 FQGNSA. The CDR3 loop reads CASSLVPSTDTQYF. In DNA form, the CDR3 reads TGTGCCAGCAGCTTAGTTCCGAGCACAGATACGCAGTATTTT.

This clonotype has a count of ten or more. The chain is built from TRBV4-3 and TRBJ2-1; D gene ambiguous. Trimming removed 1 base from V and 4 bases from J, with 5 bases in between. CDR3 size: 13 residues. Germline CDR1 LGHNA, CDR2 YSLEER. The DNA for the CDR3 is TGCGCCAGCAGCCAAGGGGCGTACAATGAGCAGTTCTTC. It specifies CASSQGAYNEQFF.